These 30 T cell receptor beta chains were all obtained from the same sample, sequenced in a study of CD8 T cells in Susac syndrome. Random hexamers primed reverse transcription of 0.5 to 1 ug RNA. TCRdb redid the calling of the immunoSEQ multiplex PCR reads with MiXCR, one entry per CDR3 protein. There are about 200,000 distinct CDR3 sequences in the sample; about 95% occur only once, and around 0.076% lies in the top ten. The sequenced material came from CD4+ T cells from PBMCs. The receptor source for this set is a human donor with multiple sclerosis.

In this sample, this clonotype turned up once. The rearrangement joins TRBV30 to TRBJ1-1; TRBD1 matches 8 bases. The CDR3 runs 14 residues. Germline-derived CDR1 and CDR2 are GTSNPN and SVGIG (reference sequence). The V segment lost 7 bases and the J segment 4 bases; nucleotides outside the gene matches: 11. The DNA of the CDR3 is TGTGCCTATACAGGACAGGGATGGAGCACTGAAGCTTTCTTT. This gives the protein CAYTGQGWSTEAFF.

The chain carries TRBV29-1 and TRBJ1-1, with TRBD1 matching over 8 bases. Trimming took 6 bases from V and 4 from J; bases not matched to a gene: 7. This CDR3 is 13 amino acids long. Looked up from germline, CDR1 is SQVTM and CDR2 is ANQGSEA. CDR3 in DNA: TGCAGCGTGGGCACAGGGGGGCTCACTGAAGCTTTCTTT. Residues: CSVGTGGLTEAFF.

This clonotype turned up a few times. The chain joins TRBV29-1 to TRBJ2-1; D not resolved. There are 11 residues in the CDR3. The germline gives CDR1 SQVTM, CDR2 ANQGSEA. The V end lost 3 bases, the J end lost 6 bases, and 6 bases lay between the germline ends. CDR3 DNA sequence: TGCAGCGTTGATCGGACCAATGAGCAGTTCTTC. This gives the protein CSVDRTNEQFF.

The CDR3 reads CSVVEVTMNTEAFF. The DNA of the CDR3 is TGCAGCGTTGTTGAGGTTACCATGAACACTGAAGCTTTCTTT. The J gene is TRBJ1-1, the V gene TRBV29-1; D not certain. Germline-derived CDR1 and CDR2 are SQVTM and ANQGSEA. CDR3 size: 14 residues. Trimming removed 4 bases at V and 0 bases at J, with 12 bases between.

The DNA of the CDR3 is TGTGCCAGTAGTTGGGCTAGCGGACAAGAGACCCAGTACTTC. Its translation is CASSWASGQETQYF. V usage is TRBV19 and J usage is TRBJ2-5; 7 bases are shared with TRBD2. The V gene's germline CDR1 is LNHDA and CDR2 SQIVND (reference sequence). Trimming took 5 bases from V and 2 from J; bases not matched to a gene: 5. This CDR3 spans 14 amino acids.

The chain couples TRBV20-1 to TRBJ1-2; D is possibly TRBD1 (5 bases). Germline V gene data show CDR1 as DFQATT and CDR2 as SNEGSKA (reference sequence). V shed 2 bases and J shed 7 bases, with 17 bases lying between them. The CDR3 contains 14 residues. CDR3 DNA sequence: TGCAGTGCTAGAAACTCCGCGGGGGTGGCTGGCTACACCTTC. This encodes CSARNSAGVAGYTF.

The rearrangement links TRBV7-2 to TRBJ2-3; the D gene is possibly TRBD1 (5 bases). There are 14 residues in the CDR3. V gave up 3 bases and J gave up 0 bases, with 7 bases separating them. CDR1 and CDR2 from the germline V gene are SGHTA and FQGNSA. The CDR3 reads CASSLGPSTDTQYF. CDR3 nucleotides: TGTGCCAGCAGCTTGGGGCCAAGCACAGATACGCAGTATTTT.

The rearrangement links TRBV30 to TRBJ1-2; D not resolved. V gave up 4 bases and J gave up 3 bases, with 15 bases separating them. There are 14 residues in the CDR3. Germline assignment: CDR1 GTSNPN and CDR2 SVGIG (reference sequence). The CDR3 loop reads CAWNSGRPYYGYTF. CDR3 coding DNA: TGTGCCTGGAATAGTGGCAGGCCTTACTATGGCTACACCTTC. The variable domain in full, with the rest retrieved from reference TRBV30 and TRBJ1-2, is SQTIHQWPATLVQPVGSPLSLECTVEGTSNPNLYWYRQAAGRGLQLLFYSVGIGQISSEVPQNLSASRPQDRQFILSSKKLLLSDSGFYLCAWNSGRPYYGYTFGSGTRLTVV.

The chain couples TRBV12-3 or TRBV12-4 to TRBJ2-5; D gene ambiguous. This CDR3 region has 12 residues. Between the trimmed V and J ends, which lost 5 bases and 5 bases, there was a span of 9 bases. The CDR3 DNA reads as TGTGCCAGCAGTCCCTACGGGGAGACCCAGTACTTC. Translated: CASSPYGETQYF.

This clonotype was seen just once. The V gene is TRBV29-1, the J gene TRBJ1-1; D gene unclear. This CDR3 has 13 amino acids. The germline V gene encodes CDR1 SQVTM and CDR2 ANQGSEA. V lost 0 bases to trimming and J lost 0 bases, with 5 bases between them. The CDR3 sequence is CSVEENVNTEAFF. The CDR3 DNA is TGCAGCGTTGAAGAGAACGTGAACACTGAAGCTTTCTTT.

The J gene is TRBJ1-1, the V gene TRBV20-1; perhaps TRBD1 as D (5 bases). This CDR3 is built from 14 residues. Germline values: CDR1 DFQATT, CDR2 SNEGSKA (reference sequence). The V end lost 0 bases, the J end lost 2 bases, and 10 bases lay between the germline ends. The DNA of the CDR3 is TGCAGTGCTAGAGATCCAGGGAAAAACACTGAAGCTTTCTTT. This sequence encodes CSARDPGKNTEAFF.

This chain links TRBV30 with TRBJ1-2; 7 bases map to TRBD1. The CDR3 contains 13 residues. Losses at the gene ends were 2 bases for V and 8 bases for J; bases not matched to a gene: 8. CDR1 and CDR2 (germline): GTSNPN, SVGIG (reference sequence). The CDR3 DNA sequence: TGTGCCTGGAGTCCCGACAGGGTAGGGGGCTACACCTTC. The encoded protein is CAWSPDRVGGYTF. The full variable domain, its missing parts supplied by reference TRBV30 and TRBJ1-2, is SQTIHQWPATLVQPVGSPLSLECTVEGTSNPNLYWYRQAAGRGLQLLFYSVGIGQISSEVPQNLSASRPQDRQFILSSKKLLLSDSGFYLCAWSPDRVGGYTFGSGTRLTVV.

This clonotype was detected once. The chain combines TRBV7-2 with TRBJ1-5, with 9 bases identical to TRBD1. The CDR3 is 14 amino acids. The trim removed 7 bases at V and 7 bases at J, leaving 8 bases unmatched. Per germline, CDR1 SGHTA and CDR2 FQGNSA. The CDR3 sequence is CASTLDRGYQPQHF. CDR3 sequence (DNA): TGTGCCAGCACCTTGGACAGGGGTTACCAGCCCCAGCATTTT.

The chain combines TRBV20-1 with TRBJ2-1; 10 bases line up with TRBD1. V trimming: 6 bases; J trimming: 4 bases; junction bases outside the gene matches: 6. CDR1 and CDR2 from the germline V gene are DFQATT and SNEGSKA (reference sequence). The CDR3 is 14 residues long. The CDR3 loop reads CSAARGQGYNEQFF. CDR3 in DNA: TGCAGTGCCGCGAGGGGACAGGGGTACAATGAGCAGTTCTTC.

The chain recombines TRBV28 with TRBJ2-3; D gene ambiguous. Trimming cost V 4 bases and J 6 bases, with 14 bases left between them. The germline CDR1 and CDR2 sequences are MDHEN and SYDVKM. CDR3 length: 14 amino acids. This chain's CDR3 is CASSSRAAGDTQYF. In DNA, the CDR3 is TGTGCCAGCAGTTCCCGGGCAGCCGGTGATACGCAGTATTTT.

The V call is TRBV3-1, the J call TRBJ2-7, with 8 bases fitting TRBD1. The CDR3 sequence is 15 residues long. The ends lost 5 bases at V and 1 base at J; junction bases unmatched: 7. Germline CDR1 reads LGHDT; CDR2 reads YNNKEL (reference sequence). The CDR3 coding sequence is TGTGCCAGCAGCTTCGGACAGGGAGGATCCTACGAGCAGTACGTC. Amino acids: CASSFGQGGSYEQYV.

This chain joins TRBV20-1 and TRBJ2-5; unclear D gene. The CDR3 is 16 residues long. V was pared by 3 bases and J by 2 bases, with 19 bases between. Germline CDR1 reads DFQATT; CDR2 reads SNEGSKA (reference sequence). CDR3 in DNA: TGCAGTGCTAGCCCAATTATAACAGAGAAACAAGAGACCCAGTACTTC. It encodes CSASPIITEKQETQYF.

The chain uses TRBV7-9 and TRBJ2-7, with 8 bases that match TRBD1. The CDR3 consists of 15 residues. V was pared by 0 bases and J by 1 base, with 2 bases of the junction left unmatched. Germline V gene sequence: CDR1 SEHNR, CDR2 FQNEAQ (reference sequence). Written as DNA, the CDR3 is TGTGCCAGCAGCTTAGCGGGACAGGTATCCTACGAGCAGTACTTC. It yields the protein CASSLAGQVSYEQYF.

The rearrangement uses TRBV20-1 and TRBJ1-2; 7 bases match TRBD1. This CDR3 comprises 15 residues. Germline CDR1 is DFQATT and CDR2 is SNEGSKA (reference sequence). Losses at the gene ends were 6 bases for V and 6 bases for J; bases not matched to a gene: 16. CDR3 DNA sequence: TGCAGTGCCCTCGATAACCGACAGGGCTGGGATGGCTACACCTTC. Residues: CSALDNRQGWDGYTF.

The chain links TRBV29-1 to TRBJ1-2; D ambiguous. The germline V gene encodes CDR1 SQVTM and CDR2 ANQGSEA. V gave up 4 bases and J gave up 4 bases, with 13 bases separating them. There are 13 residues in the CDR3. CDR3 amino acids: CSVASSGFYGYTF. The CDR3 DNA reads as TGCAGCGTTGCATCATCGGGATTCTATGGCTACACCTTC.

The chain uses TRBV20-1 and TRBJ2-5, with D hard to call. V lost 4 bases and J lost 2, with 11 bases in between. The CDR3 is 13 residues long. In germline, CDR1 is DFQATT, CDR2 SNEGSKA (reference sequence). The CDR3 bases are TGCAGTGCTAAGTACAGCTTTCAAGAGACCCAGTACTTC. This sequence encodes CSAKYSFQETQYF.

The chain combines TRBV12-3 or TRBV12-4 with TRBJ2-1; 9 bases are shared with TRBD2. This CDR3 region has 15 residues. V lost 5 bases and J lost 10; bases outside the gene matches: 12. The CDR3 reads CASSDSAGGYAEQFF. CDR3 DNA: TGTGCCAGCAGTGACTCGGCGGGGGGGTACGCAGAGCAGTTCTTC.

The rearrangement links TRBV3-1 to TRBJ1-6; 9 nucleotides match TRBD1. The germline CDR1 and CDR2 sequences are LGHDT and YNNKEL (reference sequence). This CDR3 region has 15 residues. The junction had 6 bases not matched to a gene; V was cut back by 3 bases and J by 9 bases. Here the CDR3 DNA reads TGTGCCAGCAGCCAGGGGGACAGGGAGTTTTCACCCCTCCACTTT. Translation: CASSQGDREFSPLHF.

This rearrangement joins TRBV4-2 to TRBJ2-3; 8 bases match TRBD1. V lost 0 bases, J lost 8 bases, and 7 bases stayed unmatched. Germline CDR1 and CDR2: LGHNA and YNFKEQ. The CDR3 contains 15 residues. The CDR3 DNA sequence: TGTGCCAGCAGCCAAGAGGAGACAGGGGCCCGTACGCAGTATTTT. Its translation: CASSQEETGARTQYF.

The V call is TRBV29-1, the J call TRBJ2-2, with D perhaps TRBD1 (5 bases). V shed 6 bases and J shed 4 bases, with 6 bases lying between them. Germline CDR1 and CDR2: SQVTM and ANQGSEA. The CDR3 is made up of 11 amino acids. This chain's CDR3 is CSVTATGELFF. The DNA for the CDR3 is TGCAGCGTGACAGCCACCGGGGAGCTGTTTTTT.

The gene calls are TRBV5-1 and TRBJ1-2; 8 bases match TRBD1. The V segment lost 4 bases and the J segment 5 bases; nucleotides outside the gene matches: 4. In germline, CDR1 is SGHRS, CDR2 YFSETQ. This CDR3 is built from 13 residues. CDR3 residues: CASSITGGYGYTF. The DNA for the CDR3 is TGCGCCAGCAGCATCACAGGGGGGTATGGCTACACCTTC.

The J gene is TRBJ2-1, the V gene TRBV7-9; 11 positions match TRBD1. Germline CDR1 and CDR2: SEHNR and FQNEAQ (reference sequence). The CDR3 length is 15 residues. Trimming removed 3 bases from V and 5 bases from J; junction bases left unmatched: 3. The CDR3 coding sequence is TGTGCCAGCAGCTTCGGGACAGGGGGTAACAATGAGCAGTTCTTC. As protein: CASSFGTGGNNEQFF.

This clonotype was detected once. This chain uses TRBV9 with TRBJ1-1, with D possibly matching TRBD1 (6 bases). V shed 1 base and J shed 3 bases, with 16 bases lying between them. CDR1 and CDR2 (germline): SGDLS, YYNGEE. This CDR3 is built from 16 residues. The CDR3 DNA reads TGTGCCAGCAGCGTAAGCGCAGGGGCGATTTACACTGAAGCTTTCTTT. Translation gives CASSVSAGAIYTEAFF.

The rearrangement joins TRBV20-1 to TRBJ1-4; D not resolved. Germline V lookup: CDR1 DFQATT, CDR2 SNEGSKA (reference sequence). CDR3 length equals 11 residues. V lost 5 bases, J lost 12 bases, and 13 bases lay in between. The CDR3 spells CSAQDGEQLFF. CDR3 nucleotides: TGCAGTGCTCAGGACGGCGAACAACTGTTTTTT.

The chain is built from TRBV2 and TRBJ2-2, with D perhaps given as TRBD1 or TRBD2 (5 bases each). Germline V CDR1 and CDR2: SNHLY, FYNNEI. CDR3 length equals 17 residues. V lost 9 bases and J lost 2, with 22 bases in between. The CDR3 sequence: CASNPGPKYSNTGELFF. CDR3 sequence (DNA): TGTGCCAGTAATCCGGGACCGAAATATTCAAACACCGGGGAGCTGTTTTTT.